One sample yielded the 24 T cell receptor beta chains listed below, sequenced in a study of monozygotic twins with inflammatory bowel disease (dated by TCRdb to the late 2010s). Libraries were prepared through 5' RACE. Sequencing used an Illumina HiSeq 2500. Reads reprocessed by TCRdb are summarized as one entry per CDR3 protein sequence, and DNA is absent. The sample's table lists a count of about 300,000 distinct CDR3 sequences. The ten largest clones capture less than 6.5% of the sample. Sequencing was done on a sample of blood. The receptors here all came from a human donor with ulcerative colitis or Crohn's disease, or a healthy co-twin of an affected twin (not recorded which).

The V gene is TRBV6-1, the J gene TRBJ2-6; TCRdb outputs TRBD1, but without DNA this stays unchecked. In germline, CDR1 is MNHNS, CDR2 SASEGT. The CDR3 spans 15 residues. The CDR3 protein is CASSDTGSGANVLTF.

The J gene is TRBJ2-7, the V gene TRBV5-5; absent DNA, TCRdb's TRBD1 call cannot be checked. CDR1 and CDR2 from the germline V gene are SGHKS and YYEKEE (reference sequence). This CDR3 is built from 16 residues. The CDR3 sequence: CASTPTQLGTNYEQYF.

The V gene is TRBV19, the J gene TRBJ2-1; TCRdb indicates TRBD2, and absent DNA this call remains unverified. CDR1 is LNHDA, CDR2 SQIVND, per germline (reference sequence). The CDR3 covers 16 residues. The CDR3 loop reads CASSPAGTSGGNEQFF.

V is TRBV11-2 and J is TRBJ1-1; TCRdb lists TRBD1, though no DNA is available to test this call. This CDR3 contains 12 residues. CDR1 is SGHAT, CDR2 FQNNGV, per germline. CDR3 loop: CASSFNRAEAFF.

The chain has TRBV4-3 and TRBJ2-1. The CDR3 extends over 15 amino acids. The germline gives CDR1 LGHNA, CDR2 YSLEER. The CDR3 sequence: CASSQLGGSYNEQFF.

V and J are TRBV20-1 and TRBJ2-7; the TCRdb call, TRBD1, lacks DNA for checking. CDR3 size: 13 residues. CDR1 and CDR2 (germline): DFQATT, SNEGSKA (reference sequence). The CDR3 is CSAPGPGTYEQYF.

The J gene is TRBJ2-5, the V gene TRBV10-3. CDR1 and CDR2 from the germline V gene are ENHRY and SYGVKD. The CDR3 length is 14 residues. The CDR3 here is CAISEGTSQETQYF.

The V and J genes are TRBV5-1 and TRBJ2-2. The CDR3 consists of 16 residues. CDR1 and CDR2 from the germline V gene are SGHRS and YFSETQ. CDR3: CASSLARGLHTGELFF. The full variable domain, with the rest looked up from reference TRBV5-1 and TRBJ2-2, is KAGVTQTPRYLIKTRGQQVTLSCSPISGHRSVSWYQQTPGQGLQFLFEYFSETQRNKGNFPGRFSGRQFSNSRSEMNVSTLELGDSALYLCASSLARGLHTGELFFGEGSRLTVL.

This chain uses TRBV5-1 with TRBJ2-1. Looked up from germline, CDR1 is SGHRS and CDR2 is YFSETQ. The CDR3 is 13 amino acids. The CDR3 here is CASSLDSINDQFF.

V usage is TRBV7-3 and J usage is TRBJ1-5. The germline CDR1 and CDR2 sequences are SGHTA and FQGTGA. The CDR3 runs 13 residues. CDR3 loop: CASSPISNQPQHF.

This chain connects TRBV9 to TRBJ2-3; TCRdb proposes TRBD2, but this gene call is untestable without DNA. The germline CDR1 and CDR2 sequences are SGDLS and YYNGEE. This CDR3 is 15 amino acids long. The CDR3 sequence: CASSALAGGGDTQYF. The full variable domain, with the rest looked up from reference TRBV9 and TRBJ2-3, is DSGVTQTPKHLITATGQRVTLRCSPRSGDLSVYWYQQSLDQGLQFLIQYYNGEERAKGNILERFSAQQFPDLHSELNLSSLELGDSALYFCASSALAGGGDTQYFGPGTRLTVL.

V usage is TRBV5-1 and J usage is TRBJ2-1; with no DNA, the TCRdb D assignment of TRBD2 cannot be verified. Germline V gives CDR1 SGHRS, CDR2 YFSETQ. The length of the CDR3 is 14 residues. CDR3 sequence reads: CASSGRAPSNEQFF. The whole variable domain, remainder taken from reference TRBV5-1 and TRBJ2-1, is KAGVTQTPRYLIKTRGQQVTLSCSPISGHRSVSWYQQTPGQGLQFLFEYFSETQRNKGNFPGRFSGRQFSNSRSEMNVSTLELGDSALYLCASSGRAPSNEQFFGPGTRLTVL.

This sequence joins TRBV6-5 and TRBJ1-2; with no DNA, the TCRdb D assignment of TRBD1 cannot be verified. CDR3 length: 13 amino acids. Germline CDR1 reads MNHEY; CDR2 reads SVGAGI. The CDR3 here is CASTRLDSYGYTF.

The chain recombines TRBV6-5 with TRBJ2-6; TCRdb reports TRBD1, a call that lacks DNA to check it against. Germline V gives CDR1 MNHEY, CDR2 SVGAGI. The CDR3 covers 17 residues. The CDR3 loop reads CASSTLTGVSGANVLTF.

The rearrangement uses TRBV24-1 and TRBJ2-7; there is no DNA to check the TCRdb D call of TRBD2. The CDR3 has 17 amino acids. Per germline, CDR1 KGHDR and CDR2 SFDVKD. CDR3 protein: CATRAHPRLAGLYEQYF.

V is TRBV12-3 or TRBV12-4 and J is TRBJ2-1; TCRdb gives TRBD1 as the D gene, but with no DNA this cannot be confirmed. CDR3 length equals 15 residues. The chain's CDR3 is CASSLGRGGSGEQFF.

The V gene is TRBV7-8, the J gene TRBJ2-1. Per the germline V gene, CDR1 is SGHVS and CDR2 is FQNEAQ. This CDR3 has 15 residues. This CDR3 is CASSLVRRTSDEQFF. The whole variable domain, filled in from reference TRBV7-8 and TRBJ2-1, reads GAGVSQSPRYKVAKRGQDVALRCDPISGHVSLFWYQQALGQGPEFLTYFQNEAQLDKSGLPSDRFFAERPEGSVSTLKIQRTQQEDSAVYLCASSLVRRTSDEQFFGPGTRLTVL.

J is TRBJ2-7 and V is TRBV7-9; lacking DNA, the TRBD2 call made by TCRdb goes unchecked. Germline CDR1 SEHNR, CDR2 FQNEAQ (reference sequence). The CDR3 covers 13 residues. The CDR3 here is CASSPSVSYEQYF. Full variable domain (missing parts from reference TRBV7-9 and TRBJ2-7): DTGVSQNPRHKITKRGQNVTFRCDPISEHNRLYWYRQTLGQGPEFLTYFQNEAQLEKSRLLSDRFSAERPKGSFSTLEIQRTEQGDSAMYLCASSPSVSYEQYFGPGTRLTVT.

CDR3 sequence: CSARVGTSYEQYF. The genes are TRBV20-1 and TRBJ2-7; the TRBD2 assignment by TCRdb is unverifiable without DNA. The germline gives CDR1 DFQATT, CDR2 SNEGSKA (reference sequence). The CDR3 sequence is 13 residues long.

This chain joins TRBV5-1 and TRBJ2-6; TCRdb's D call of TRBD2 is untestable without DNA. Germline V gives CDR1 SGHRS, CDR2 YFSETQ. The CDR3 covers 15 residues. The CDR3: CASSSRLSGANVLTF.

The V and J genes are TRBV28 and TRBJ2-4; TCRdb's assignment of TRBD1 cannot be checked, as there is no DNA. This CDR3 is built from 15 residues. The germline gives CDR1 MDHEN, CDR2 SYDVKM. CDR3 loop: CASTLRRGAKNIQYF.

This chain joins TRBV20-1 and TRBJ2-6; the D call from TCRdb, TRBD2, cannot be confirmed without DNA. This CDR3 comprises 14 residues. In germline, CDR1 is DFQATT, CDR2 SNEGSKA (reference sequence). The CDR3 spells CSAKSPSGANVLTF.

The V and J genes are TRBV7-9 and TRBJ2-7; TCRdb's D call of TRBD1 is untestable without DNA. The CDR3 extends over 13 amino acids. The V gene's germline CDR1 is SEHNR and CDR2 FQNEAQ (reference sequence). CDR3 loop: CASSLTGGVEQYF.

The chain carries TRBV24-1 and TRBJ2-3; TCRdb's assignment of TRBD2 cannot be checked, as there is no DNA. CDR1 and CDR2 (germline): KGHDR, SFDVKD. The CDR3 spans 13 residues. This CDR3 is CATSDFSRLTQYF.